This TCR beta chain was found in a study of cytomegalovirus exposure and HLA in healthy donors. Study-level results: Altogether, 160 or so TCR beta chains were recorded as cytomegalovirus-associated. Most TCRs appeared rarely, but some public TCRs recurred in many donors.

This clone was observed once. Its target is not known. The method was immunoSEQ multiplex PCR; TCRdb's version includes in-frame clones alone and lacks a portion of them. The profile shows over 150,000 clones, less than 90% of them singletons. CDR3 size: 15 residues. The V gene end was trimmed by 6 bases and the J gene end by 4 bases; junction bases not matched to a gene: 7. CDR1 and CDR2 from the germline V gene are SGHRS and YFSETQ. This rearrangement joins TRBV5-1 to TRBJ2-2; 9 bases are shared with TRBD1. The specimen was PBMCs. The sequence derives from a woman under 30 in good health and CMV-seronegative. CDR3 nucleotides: TGCGCCAGCACCCACGACAGGGGGATCACCGGGGAGCTGTTTTTT. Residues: CASTHDRGITGELFF. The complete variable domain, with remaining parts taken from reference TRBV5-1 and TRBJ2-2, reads KAGVTQTPRYLIKTRGQQVTLSCSPISGHRSVSWYQQTPGQGLQFLFEYFSETQRNKGNFPGRFSGRQFSNSRSEMNVSTLELGDSALYLCASTHDRGITGELFFGEGSRLTVL.